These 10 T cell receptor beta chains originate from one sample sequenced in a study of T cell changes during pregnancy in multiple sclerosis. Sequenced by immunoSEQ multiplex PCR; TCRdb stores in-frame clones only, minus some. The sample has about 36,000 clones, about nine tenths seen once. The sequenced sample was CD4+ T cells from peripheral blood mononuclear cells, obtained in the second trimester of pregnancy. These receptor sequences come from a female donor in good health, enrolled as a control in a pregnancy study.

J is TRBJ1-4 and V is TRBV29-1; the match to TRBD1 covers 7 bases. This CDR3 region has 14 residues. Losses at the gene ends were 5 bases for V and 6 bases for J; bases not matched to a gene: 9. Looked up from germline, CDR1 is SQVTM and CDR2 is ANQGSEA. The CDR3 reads CSVRRDSRDEKLFF. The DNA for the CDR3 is TGCAGCGTTCGACGGGACAGCCGAGATGAAAAACTGTTTTTT.

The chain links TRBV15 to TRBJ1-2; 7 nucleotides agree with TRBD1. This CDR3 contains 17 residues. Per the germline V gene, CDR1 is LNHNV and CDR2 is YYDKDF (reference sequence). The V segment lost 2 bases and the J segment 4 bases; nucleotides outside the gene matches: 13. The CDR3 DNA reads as TGTGCCACCAGCAGAAGACAGGGAGGTGGCTCTGGCTATGGCTACACCTTC. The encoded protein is CATSRRQGGGSGYGYTF.

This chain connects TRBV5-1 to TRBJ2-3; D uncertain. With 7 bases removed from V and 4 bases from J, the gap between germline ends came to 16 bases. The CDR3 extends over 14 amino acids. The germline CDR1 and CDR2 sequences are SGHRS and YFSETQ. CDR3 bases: TGCGCCAGCCTCTACGCGACTGAGGCAGATACGCAGTATTTT. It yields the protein CASLYATEADTQYF.

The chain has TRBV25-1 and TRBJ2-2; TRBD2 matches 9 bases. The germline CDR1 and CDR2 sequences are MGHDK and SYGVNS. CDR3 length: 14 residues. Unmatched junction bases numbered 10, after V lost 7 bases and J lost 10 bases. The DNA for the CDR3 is TGTGCCAGCAAGGCTAGCGGGACTTGGTCGGAGCTGTTTTTT. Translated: CASKASGTWSELFF.

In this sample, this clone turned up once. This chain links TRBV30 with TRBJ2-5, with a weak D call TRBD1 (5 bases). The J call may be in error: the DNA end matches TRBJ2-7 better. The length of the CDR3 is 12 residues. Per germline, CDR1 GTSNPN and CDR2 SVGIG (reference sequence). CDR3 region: CARRESTYEQYF. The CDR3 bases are TGTGCCCGCAGGGAATCGACCTACGAGCAGTACTTC.

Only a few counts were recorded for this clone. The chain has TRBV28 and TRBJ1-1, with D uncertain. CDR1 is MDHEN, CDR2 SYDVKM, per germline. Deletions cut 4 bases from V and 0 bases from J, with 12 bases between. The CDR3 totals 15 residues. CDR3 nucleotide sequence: TGTGCCAGCAGTTACACCCTCAGATTGAACACTGAAGCTTTCTTT. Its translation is CASSYTLRLNTEAFF. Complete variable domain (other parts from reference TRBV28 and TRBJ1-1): DVKVTQSSRYLVKRTGEKVFLECVQDMDHENMFWYRQDPGLGLRLIYFSYDVKMKEKGDIPEGYSVSREKKERFSLILESASTNQTSMYLCASSYTLRLNTEAFFGQGTRLTVV.

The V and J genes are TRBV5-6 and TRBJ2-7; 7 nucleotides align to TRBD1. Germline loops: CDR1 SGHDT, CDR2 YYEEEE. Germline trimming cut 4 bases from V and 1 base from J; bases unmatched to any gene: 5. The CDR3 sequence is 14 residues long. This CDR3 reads CASSPGQFSYEQYF. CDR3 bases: TGTGCCAGCAGCCCGGGACAGTTTTCCTACGAGCAGTACTTC. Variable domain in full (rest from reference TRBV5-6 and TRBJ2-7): DAGVTQSPTHLIKTRGQQVTLRCSPKSGHDTVSWYQQALGQGPQFIFQYYEEEERQRGNFPDRFSGHQFPNYSSELNVNALLLGDSALYLCASSPGQFSYEQYFGPGTRLTVT.

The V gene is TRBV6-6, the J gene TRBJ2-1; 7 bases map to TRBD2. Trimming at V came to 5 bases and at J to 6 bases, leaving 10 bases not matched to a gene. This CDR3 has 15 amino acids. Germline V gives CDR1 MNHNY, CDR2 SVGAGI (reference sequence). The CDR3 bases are TGTGCCAGCAGTAGACGGACTAGTGAGGGCAATGAGCAGTTCTTC. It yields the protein CASSRRTSEGNEQFF.

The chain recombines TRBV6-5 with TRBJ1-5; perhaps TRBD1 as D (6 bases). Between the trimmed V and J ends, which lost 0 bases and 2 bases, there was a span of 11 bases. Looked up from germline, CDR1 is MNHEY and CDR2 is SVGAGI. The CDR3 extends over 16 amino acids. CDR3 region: CASSYSNRVGNQPQHF. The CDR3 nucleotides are TGTGCCAGCAGTTACTCGAACAGGGTCGGCAATCAGCCCCAGCATTTT.

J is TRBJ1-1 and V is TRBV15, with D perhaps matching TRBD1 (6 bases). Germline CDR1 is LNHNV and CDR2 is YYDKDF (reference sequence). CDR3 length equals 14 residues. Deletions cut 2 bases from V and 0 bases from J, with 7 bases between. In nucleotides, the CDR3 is TGTGCCACCAGCAGACAGGGGATGAACACTGAAGCTTTCTTT. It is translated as CATSRQGMNTEAFF.